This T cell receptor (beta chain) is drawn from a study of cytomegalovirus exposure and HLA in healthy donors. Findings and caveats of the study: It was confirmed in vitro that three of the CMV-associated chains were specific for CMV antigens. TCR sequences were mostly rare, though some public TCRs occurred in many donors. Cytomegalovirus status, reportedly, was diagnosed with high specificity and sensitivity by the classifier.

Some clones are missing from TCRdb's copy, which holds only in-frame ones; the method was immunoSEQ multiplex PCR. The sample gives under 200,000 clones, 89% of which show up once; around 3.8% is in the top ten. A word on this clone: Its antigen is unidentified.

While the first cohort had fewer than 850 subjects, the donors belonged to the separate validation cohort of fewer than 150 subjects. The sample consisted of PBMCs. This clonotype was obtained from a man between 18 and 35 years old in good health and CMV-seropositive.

The CDR3 reads CASKAGTGGSGGYGYTF. DNA for the CDR3: TGTGCCAGCAAGGCCGGGACAGGGGGAAGCGGAGGCTATGGCTACACCTTC. This chain links TRBV27 with TRBJ1-2, with 11 bases matching TRBD1. V was pared by 7 bases and J by 4 bases, with 14 bases of the junction left unmatched. Germline loops: CDR1 MNHEY, CDR2 SMNVEV (reference sequence). This CDR3 contains 17 residues.